This is a list of T cell receptor beta chains from one sample in a study of technical replicates of blood from several donors. Clones were sequenced by immunoSEQ multiplex PCR, and TCRdb holds only the in-frame ones, with some missing. The sample holds almost 85,000 clones, 97% seen once. Specimen: T cells isolated from PBMCs. The receptors here all came from a human donor in good health. The CDR3 runs from the conserved cysteine through the conserved F or W. D genes are given only for firm matches. Clone sizes are given selectively: once, few, many, or a class where the clone is expanded.

clone_size v_call d_call cdr3_aa
once TRBV19 NA CASSGSVLAKNIQYF
NA TRBV10-3 NA CAISYRKDTGELFF
NA TRBV7-6 TRBD2 CASSLSGTSSYNEQFF
NA TRBV19 TRBD2 CASSIKLAGEFSDEQYF
NA TRBV28 NA CASSLRRAGKETQYF
NA TRBV10-2 TRBD1 CASSVTGSYEQYF
NA TRBV4-2 TRBD1 CASSQDFAGGNSPLHF
NA TRBV10-3 TRBD2 CAISETLLAATYGEQFF
NA TRBV15 NA CATSRGWTEAFF
NA TRBV4-1 TRBD1 CASSQGDRGFLNEQFF
NA TRBV28 NA CASSKLLPTDTQYF
NA TRBV7-6 TRBD2 CASSLGGGADGEQFF
once TRBV28 NA CASSFSVQGGYEQYF
NA TRBV11-1 TRBD2 CASSPSGLAGVSYEQYF
NA TRBV28 NA CASSFLGGGQYF
NA TRBV5-4 NA CASSFTGSGDTQYF
NA TRBV5-1 TRBD2 CASSLLAGGPYEQYF
NA TRBV11-2 NA CASSLGYRTANTEAFF
once TRBV4-2 NA CASSEYRSGTGELFF
NA TRBV14 NA CASSQWEYEQYF
NA TRBV21-1 NA CASSNRGASTEAFF
NA TRBV5-1 NA CASTSGYSTDTQYF
NA TRBV15 NA CATSSEDRGYTF
NA TRBV5-1 TRBD1 CASSRISGGGTDTQYF
NA TRBV7-6 NA CASSLTASGQFSYEQYF
once TRBV2 TRBD2 CASRERGPTYEQYF
NA TRBV11-2 NA CASSLVRGTYEQYF
NA TRBV19 NA CASSISGYQPQHF
NA TRBV6-6 NA CASSLLGSQETQYF
NA TRBV28 NA CASSFTAGNEKLFF
NA TRBV29-1 TRBD2 CSVDGTSGINTNNEQFF
NA TRBV2 NA CASSEVGGSTGELFF
NA TRBV28 NA CASSLLDRSYEQYF
NA TRBV7-9 TRBD1 CASSFGTGANYGYTF
NA TRBV5-1 NA CASSLPGSSLGEQFF
NA TRBV7-9 NA CASSLARRGLFPTQHEQYF
NA TRBV27 NA CASSSLSRARSNQPQHF
NA TRBV27 NA CASRVGPHLNYEQYF
few TRBV29-1 NA CSVIDSETQYF
once TRBV11-3 NA CASSSHTGLGSYEQYF
NA TRBV6-5 NA CASRGQTYTEAFF
once TRBV6-5 NA CASSSSETGELFF
NA TRBV11-2 NA CASSLDKRAGDEQFF
once TRBV11-3 NA CASSTGQLRNEKLFF
NA TRBV20-1 TRBD1 CSAGGQGRYTF
NA TRBV5-5 TRBD2 CASSLRGGAQETQYF
NA TRBV5-1 NA CASSLGTGNTEAFF
NA TRBV9 NA CASSYGLSQETQYF
NA TRBV28 TRBD2 CASSRGLAGVWVEQFF
NA TRBV28 TRBD2 CASSGTSGGYEQYF
NA TRBV20-1 NA CSASKESEAFF
NA TRBV5-1 TRBD1 CASSLVEGTARRGGYTF
NA TRBV15 NA CATSRLTSSSPGELFF
NA TRBV6-5 NA CASSYSNRGTDTQYF
NA TRBV10-2 TRBD2 CASRGPSGGELFF
NA TRBV15 NA CATSRDPGSYNEQFF
NA TRBV27 TRBD2 CASSPEVGLGMFQETQYF
NA TRBV29-1 NA CSGVGGGYLVGYTF
NA TRBV20-1 TRBD1 CSALTGYGYTF
NA TRBV19 TRBD2 CATPRRNSGGVYNEQFF